The T cell receptor (beta chain) described here comes from a study of CD8 T cells in ankylosing spondylitis. Study-wide results and caveats: The authors reported significant enrichment of disease-linked clones in matched ankylosing spondylitis synovial fluid. Those disease-linked clones were CD8+; they were also relatively rare in peripheral blood. A motif in TCR beta, a set of eight highly homologous variants, appeared characteristic of ankylosing spondylitis blood.

Libraries for TCR beta were made by quantitative 5'-RACE with molecular barcodes. TCRdb reprocessed the 5' RACE reads via MiXCR and lists one record per CDR3 protein. The sample includes around 120,000 distinct CDR3 sequences, roughly 15% seen only once; the top ten take 2.5% to 3%. Germline lookup yields CDR1 SGHRS and CDR2 YFSETQ. This CDR3 has 16 amino acids. The V gene end was trimmed by 2 bases and the J gene end by 9 bases; junction bases not matched to a gene: 12. On this clonotype itself: Its specificity is not known.

This clonotype originated in a female donor with ankylosing spondylitis or in good health (not recorded which). The V and J genes are TRBV5-1 and TRBJ2-7, with TRBD2 identical over 12 bases. Sequencing input: blood, either unsorted or a sorted T cell fraction (not recorded which). CDR3 amino acids: CASSLRLAGEYTTQYF. CDR3 DNA sequence: TGCGCCAGCAGCTTAAGACTAGCGGGGGAATATACGACGCAGTACTTC.